In its sample, the clone carrying this T cell receptor beta chain ranks as medium-sized. The target antigen is unknown. The sample is drawn from a study of molecular identifiers for immune sequencing clone quantification. Study information: Across replicate runs, RNA obtained from approximately 22,000 or 94,000 naive CD8 cells was divided into five, with four undergoing sequencing. Findings of the study overall: Clones above 20 RNA copies held over 97% of effector molecules, under 1% in naive cells.

TCRdb reprocessed the PCR reads with MiXCR, giving one entry per CDR3 protein. The sample consists of roughly 10,000 distinct CDR3 sequences, around 23% of them appearing once. The CDR3 spans 13 residues. CDR1 is SEHNR and CDR2 is FQNEAQ in the germline V gene (reference sequence). Trimming cost V 5 bases and J 0 bases, with 7 bases left between them. The sequenced material came from naive CD8+ T cells from blood, with Jurkat cell RNA spiked in. Sample subset: FACS-sorted CD8+CD4-CCR7+CD45RA+ naive T cells. The TCR originated in a human donor in good health. Some libraries in this study had Jurkat cell RNA spiked in. The V call is TRBV7-9, the J call TRBJ2-5; the D gene is possibly TRBD2 (5 bases). The CDR3 region is CASSAGNQETQYF. CDR3 sequence (DNA): TGTGCCAGCAGCGCCGGGAACCAAGAGACCCAGTACTTC.